A selection of T cell receptor beta chains follows, all from one sample in a study of blood T cell repertoires in COVID-19. Sequencing was performed with immunoSEQ multiplex PCR; in TCRdb, only in-frame clones are kept and a portion is missing. The sample has roughly 30,000 clones; 89% are singletons. The specimen sequenced was peripheral blood. The receptors here all came from a human donor in a cohort sampled during active COVID-19. Both conserved end residues are trimmed from each CDR3.

j_call: TRBJ2-1; v_call: TRBV7-2; cdr3_aa: ASSSLGVYNEQF
j_call: TRBJ2-1; v_call: TRBV24-1; cdr3_aa: ATSDRSGVGYNEQF
j_call: TRBJ2-7; v_call: TRBV29-1; cdr3_aa: SVGPRRVHEQY
j_call: TRBJ2-5; v_call: TRBV2; cdr3_aa: ASSPTTSGVKTQY
j_call: TRBJ2-7; v_call: TRBV5-6; cdr3_aa: ASIWSGGSYEQY
j_call: TRBJ1-2; v_call: TRBV29-1; cdr3_aa: SVEYGEGSGYT
j_call: TRBJ1-1; v_call: TRBV6-2/TRBV6-3; cdr3_aa: ASRPLRPSEAF
j_call: TRBJ2-7; v_call: TRBV6-4; cdr3_aa: ASSPDRESYEQY
j_call: TRBJ2-1; v_call: TRBV5-1; cdr3_aa: ASSLEALAASYNEQF
j_call: TRBJ2-1; v_call: TRBV10-3; cdr3_aa: AISAEPGLSNEQF
j_call: TRBJ2-3; v_call: TRBV28; cdr3_aa: ASSLLGQGSDTQY